What follows are 27 T cell receptor beta chains derived from one specimen sequenced in a study of blood T cells in healthy people across ages. A second about 6 to 12 cycle PCR used barcoded and J-beta primers. TCRdb used MiXCR to reprocess the 5' RACE reads, holding one entry per CDR3 protein. The table lists 1.5 million to 1.9 million distinct CDR3 sequences, roughly two fifths of them singletons. Sequences were obtained from blood. All receptors come from a young woman in good health.

The gene calls are TRBV6-2 or TRBV6-3 and TRBJ2-1, with D possibly TRBD2 on 6 matching bases. The germline V gene encodes CDR1 MNHEY and CDR2 SVGEGT. The ends were cut back, 5 bases at V and 1 base at J, with 12 bases in the middle. The CDR3 extends over 15 amino acids. CDR3 DNA sequence: TGTGCCAGCAGTCACCCGGGGGTATCCTACAATGAGCAGTTCTTC. Its protein is CASSHPGVSYNEQFF.

This clonotype turned up a few times. The chain joins TRBV2 to TRBJ1-1; D perhaps matches TRBD1 (6 bases). The germline CDR1 and CDR2 sequences are SNHLY and FYNNEI. CDR3 length equals 17 residues. V was trimmed by 5 bases and J by 2 bases, leaving 21 bases between them. The CDR3 sequence is CASSLQTDSSINTEAFF. CDR3 nucleotide sequence: TGTGCCAGCAGTTTGCAGACGGACAGTTCGATCAACACTGAAGCTTTCTTT. The whole variable domain, filled in from reference TRBV2 and TRBJ1-1, reads EPEVTQTPSHQVTQMGQEVILRCVPISNHLYFYWYRQILGQKVEFLVSFYNNEISEKSEIFDDQFSVERPDGSNFTLKIRSTKLEDSAMYFCASSLQTDSSINTEAFFGQGTRLTVV.

The rearrangement links TRBV27 to TRBJ1-5; possible D gene TRBD1, 5 bases. CDR3 size: 13 residues. The V end was cut by 8 bases, the J end by 7 bases, with 15 bases between. Looked up from germline, CDR1 is MNHEY and CDR2 is SMNVEV (reference sequence). Written as DNA, the CDR3 is TGTGCCAGCCAGAGGGGTTCGGGGCAGCCCCAGCATTTT. Amino acid sequence: CASQRGSGQPQHF.

The chain recombines TRBV12-3 or TRBV12-4 with TRBJ1-5; D unresolved. The CDR3 extends over 15 amino acids. V gave up 3 bases and J gave up 3 bases, with 12 bases separating them. The CDR3 coding sequence is TGTGCCAGCAGTTTGAATGCCGGGATCAATCAGCCCCAGCATTTT. Its protein is CASSLNAGINQPQHF.

A single count supports this clonotype. This chain links TRBV2 with TRBJ1-1; possible D gene TRBD1, 5 bases. The germline V and J ends were trimmed by 6 bases and 8 bases, with 16 bases remaining between them. The germline V gene encodes CDR1 SNHLY and CDR2 FYNNEI. This CDR3 is 13 amino acids long. DNA for the CDR3: TGTGCCAGCAGGGGGGACCGGCATGGCGAAGCTTTCTTT. Its protein is CASRGDRHGEAFF. The full variable domain, its missing parts supplied by reference TRBV2 and TRBJ1-1, is EPEVTQTPSHQVTQMGQEVILRCVPISNHLYFYWYRQILGQKVEFLVSFYNNEISEKSEIFDDQFSVERPDGSNFTLKIRSTKLEDSAMYFCASRGDRHGEAFFGQGTRLTVV.

The J gene is TRBJ1-3, the V gene TRBV12-3 or TRBV12-4; D unclear. The CDR3 is 14 residues long. Trimming stripped 5 bases from V and 1 base from J, with 9 bases between. The CDR3 spells CASSLTSSGNTIYF. The CDR3 nucleotides read TGTGCCAGCAGTCTTACAAGTTCTGGAAACACCATATATTTT.

In this sample, this clonotype turned up a few times. The chain is built from TRBV6-2 or TRBV6-3 and TRBJ1-6; weak D call: TRBD1 (5 bases). V lost 7 bases, J lost 2 bases, and 15 bases lay in between. Germline V gene data show CDR1 as MNHEY and CDR2 as SVGEGT. The CDR3 covers 16 residues. CDR3 protein: CASNKGLRTYNSPLHF. CDR3 coding DNA: TGTGCCAGCAACAAGGGACTCAGAACCTATAATTCACCCCTCCACTTT.

This clonotype was observed a few times. The chain has TRBV7-9 and TRBJ1-5; TRBD1 matches 11 bases. Germline-derived CDR1 and CDR2 are SEHNR and FQNEAQ (reference sequence). The CDR3 has 15 residues. V gave up 1 base and J gave up 6 bases; unmatched junction bases: 2. The CDR3 sequence: CASSLGDRGIQPQHF. The CDR3 DNA sequence: TGTGCCAGCAGCTTAGGGGACAGGGGGATTCAGCCCCAGCATTTT.

The chain is built from TRBV7-2 and TRBJ2-1; no firm D call. The V and J ends lost 5 bases and 7 bases respectively, with 12 bases between them. Germline loops: CDR1 SGHTA, CDR2 FQGNSA. The CDR3 is 13 amino acids. Written as DNA, the CDR3 is TGTGCCAGCAGCCCCAGAGAAGTGAATGAGCAGTTCTTC. The encoded protein is CASSPREVNEQFF.

In this sample, this clonotype turned up once. The chain joins TRBV20-1 to TRBJ2-4, with D possibly matching TRBD1 (6 bases). Germline CDR1 DFQATT, CDR2 SNEGSKA (reference sequence). The CDR3 is made up of 13 amino acids. V was clipped by 6 bases and J by 3 bases, with 12 bases between them. CDR3 loop: CSAPDSDKNIQYF. In DNA form, the CDR3 reads TGCAGTGCCCCGGACAGTGACAAAAACATTCAGTACTTC.

This chain uses TRBV7-9 with TRBJ1-2; maybe TRBD1 (5 bases). Germline V lookup: CDR1 SEHNR, CDR2 FQNEAQ (reference sequence). V was trimmed by 4 bases and J by 3 bases, leaving 15 bases between them. CDR3 size: 15 residues. The CDR3 sequence: CASSSSRVAYYGYTF. The CDR3, as DNA: TGTGCCAGCAGCTCAAGCAGGGTGGCCTACTATGGCTACACCTTC.

This clonotype has only a few counts. This chain links TRBV4-2 with TRBJ2-7; D gene unclear. CDR1 is LGHNA and CDR2 is YNFKEQ in the germline V gene. Trimming pared 0 bases from V and 1 base from J, leaving 16 bases between. This CDR3 comprises 17 residues. The CDR3 protein is CASSQEGLTDQSYEQYF. CDR3 bases: TGTGCCAGCAGCCAAGAAGGGCTAACGGATCAATCCTACGAGCAGTACTTC.

This clonotype was recorded a few times. This chain joins TRBV6-6 and TRBJ2-3; 8 nucleotides line up with TRBD1. V lost 7 bases and J lost 6; bases outside the gene matches: 6. The CDR3 has 13 amino acids. Germline values: CDR1 MNHNY, CDR2 SVGAGI (reference sequence). The CDR3 region is CASKSGQGDTQYF. CDR3 bases: TGTGCCAGCAAGTCTGGACAGGGCGATACGCAGTATTTT.

V gene TRBV7-9 combines with J gene TRBJ1-2; D unresolved. Germline V gene sequence: CDR1 SEHNR, CDR2 FQNEAQ (reference sequence). Trimming stripped 1 base from V and 4 bases from J, with 10 bases between. The CDR3 is made up of 14 amino acids. CDR3 bases: TGTGCCAGCAGCTTAGACGTTGGGAGCTATGGCTACACCTTC. The encoded protein is CASSLDVGSYGYTF.

This clonotype was detected only a few times. The rearrangement uses TRBV20-1 and TRBJ2-7; 11 positions match TRBD1. Germline assignment: CDR1 DFQATT and CDR2 SNEGSKA (reference sequence). Trimming at V came to 0 bases and at J to 5 bases, leaving 6 bases not matched to a gene. The CDR3 consists of 15 residues. Here the CDR3 reads CSARDQRTGGNEQYF. DNA for the CDR3: TGCAGTGCTAGAGATCAACGGACAGGGGGCAACGAGCAGTACTTC.

CDR3 DNA sequence: TGTGCCAGCAGTGACGGGGTCGGGAATCAGCCCCAGCATTTT. Translating it yields CASSDGVGNQPQHF. This chain links TRBV6-1 with TRBJ1-5, with no clear D. The V gene's germline CDR1 is MNHNS and CDR2 SASEGT. Trimming took off 3 bases at V and 4 bases at J, with 10 bases between the two ends. CDR3 size: 14 residues.

This rearrangement joins TRBV2 to TRBJ1-4; unclear D gene. Germline CDR1 reads SNHLY; CDR2 reads FYNNEI. This CDR3 has 10 amino acids. Trimming cost V 7 bases and J 6 bases, with 3 bases left between them. CDR3 sequence: CASKYEKLFF. The CDR3 DNA reads TGTGCCAGCAAGTATGAAAAACTGTTTTTT.

The V and J genes are TRBV9 and TRBJ2-2, with TRBD1 identical over 7 bases. V lost 1 base, J lost 3 bases, and 9 bases stayed unmatched. The CDR3 is 17 amino acids. CDR1 SGDLS and CDR2 YYNGEE come from the germline V gene. The chain's CDR3 is CASSVPNRGLDTGELFF. The CDR3 coding sequence is TGTGCCAGCAGCGTACCGAACAGGGGATTGGACACCGGGGAGCTGTTTTTT.

The V and J genes are TRBV28 and TRBJ2-7; D is uncertain. The CDR3 sequence is 12 residues long. The germline gives CDR1 MDHEN, CDR2 SYDVKM. V lost 8 bases, J lost 4 bases, and 12 bases lay in between. In nucleotides, the CDR3 is TGTGCCAGCGGTCTTCAAAGATACGAGCAGTACTTC. This sequence encodes CASGLQRYEQYF.

The sample holds a few counts of this clonotype. The gene calls are TRBV16 and TRBJ2-3; no reliable D call. The CDR3 is made up of 15 amino acids. V was shortened by 1 base and J by 2 bases, with 10 bases between the two germline ends. Germline CDR1 KGHSY, CDR2 FQNENV. CDR3 DNA: TGTGCCAGCAGCCAATTCGGGCCCAACACAGATACGCAGTATTTT. Amino acids: CASSQFGPNTDTQYF.

This sequence joins TRBV20-1 and TRBJ1-1; no definite D call. The germline CDR1 and CDR2 sequences are DFQATT and SNEGSKA (reference sequence). This CDR3 has 14 amino acids. V lost 0 bases and J lost 0, with 8 bases in between. Here the CDR3 reads CSARDTGLNTEAFF. The CDR3 DNA follows: TGCAGTGCTAGAGACACTGGGCTGAACACTGAAGCTTTCTTT.

This clonotype was detected only a few times. This rearrangement joins TRBV6-5 to TRBJ2-3; 8 bases are a match to TRBD2. The CDR3 contains 15 residues. Looked up from germline, CDR1 is MNHEY and CDR2 is SVGAGI. J was trimmed by 4 bases and V by 4 bases; bases with no gene match: 7. CDR3 in DNA: TGTGCCAGCAGTTCAGCGGGAGAATGGGCAGATACGCAGTATTTT. This codes for CASSSAGEWADTQYF.

A word on this clonotype: One junction end does not reproduce the germline sequence, and a read error may be involved. V gene TRBV13 combines with J gene TRBJ2-1; the match to TRBD1 covers 8 bases. Per germline, CDR1 PRHDT and CDR2 FYEKMQ (reference sequence). The CDR3 contains 13 residues. CDR3 nucleotide sequence: TGTGCCAGCAACTTAGTACAGGGGGAAGACCAGTTCTTC. This codes for CASNLVQGEDQFF.

V usage is TRBV20-1 and J usage is TRBJ2-7; TRBD2 matches 8 bases. V was pared by 1 base and J by 2 bases, with 1 base of the junction left unmatched. CDR3 length: 13 amino acids. Germline V CDR1 and CDR2: DFQATT, SNEGSKA (reference sequence). This chain's CDR3 is CSARVGGAYEQYF. CDR3 bases: TGCAGTGCTAGAGTCGGGGGGGCCTACGAGCAGTACTTC.

CDR3 in DNA: TGCAGCGTTGACCGAGGGGGCGGCGCCTACGAGCAGTACTTC. Residues: CSVDRGGGAYEQYF. The chain combines TRBV29-1 with TRBJ2-7; 7 nucleotides agree with TRBD1. Germline CDR1 is SQVTM and CDR2 is ANQGSEA. This CDR3 has 14 residues. V lost 3 bases, J lost 2 bases, and 7 bases stayed unmatched.

This clonotype was found a few times. The chain joins TRBV9 to TRBJ1-6; D is unresolved. The germline CDR1 and CDR2 sequences are SGDLS and YYNGEE. The CDR3 extends over 15 amino acids. The V end lost 0 bases, the J end lost 7 bases, and 11 bases lay between the germline ends. CDR3 sequence (DNA): TGTGCCAGCAGCGTAGAAGGCCAATCGAATTCACCCCTCCACTTT. Its protein is CASSVEGQSNSPLHF.

The rearrangement links TRBV28 to TRBJ2-7; the match to TRBD1 covers 7 bases. The J call could be wrong; TRBJ2-5 is a better fit for the DNA end. The germline V gene has CDR1 MDHEN and CDR2 SYDVKM. The CDR3 is 16 amino acids. CDR3 nucleotides: TGTGCCAGCAGTTCACACCGGGACAGATCCCAAGAGACCCAGTACTTC. Residues: CASSSHRDRSQETQYF.